Presented here are 10 T cell receptor beta chains from one specimen sequenced in a study of T-cell reconstitution after alpha-beta-depleted transplantation in children. The library targeted TCRbeta and was prepared with unique molecular identifiers. Via MiXCR, TCRdb re-called the PCR reads, giving one row per CDR3 protein. The sample lists about 460,000 distinct CDR3 sequences, under 15% occurring once. This specimen was PBMCs from the stem cell graft donor, taken from the stem cell graft. The receptors were gathered from a human donor who donated a stem cell graft to a child with combined immunodeficiency.

The CDR3 is CASSQVPSASGRGPRQETQYF. The CDR3 DNA reads as TGCGCCAGCAGCCAAGTCCCCAGTGCTAGCGGGAGGGGTCCTCGGCAAGAGACCCAGTACTTC. The chain uses TRBV4-1 and TRBJ2-5, with 12 nucleotides matching TRBD2. This CDR3 spans 21 amino acids. The V gene's germline CDR1 is MGHRA and CDR2 YSYEKL. The V segment lost 1 base and the J segment 2 bases; nucleotides outside the gene matches: 17.

The chain joins TRBV10-3 to TRBJ2-2; D remains unclear. The CDR3 totals 13 residues. Trimming pared 7 bases from V and 2 bases from J, leaving 8 bases between. Germline V gene lookup returns CDR1 ENHRY and CDR2 SYGVKD. CDR3 sequence reads: CAITGSNTGELFF. DNA of the CDR3: TGTGCCATCACGGGCAGTAACACCGGGGAGCTGTTTTTT.

This clonotype was detected a few times. The CDR3 sequence: CASSAPSEGDTQYF. The CDR3 bases are TGTGCCAGCAGCGCCCCCAGCGAAGGAGATACGCAGTATTTT. The chain is built from TRBV9 and TRBJ2-3; D is ambiguous. The CDR3 is 14 amino acids. The germline V gene encodes CDR1 SGDLS and CDR2 YYNGEE. V lost 3 bases, J lost 5 bases, and 13 bases lay in between.

This clonotype has a handful of counts. V usage is TRBV5-1 and J usage is TRBJ2-1; the match to TRBD2 covers 7 bases. CDR1 is SGHRS and CDR2 is YFSETQ in the germline V gene. CDR3 length: 17 amino acids. Trimming cost V 4 bases and J 0 bases; bases outside gene matches: 10. CDR3 residues: CASSRGDLFSSYNEQFF. The DNA of the CDR3 is TGCGCCAGCAGCCGGGGGGATCTTTTTAGCTCCTACAATGAGCAGTTCTTC.

The chain has TRBV4-3 and TRBJ1-2; D uncertain. With 0 bases removed from V and 0 bases from J, the gap between germline ends came to 5 bases. Germline V gene sequence: CDR1 LGHNA, CDR2 YSLEER. The CDR3 has 14 amino acids. The CDR3 is CASSQDRTNYGYTF. CDR3 sequence (DNA): TGCGCCAGCAGCCAAGATCGTACTAACTATGGCTACACCTTC.

This clonotype has just a few counts. The rearrangement links TRBV9 to TRBJ2-6, with 10 nucleotides matching TRBD2. The ends lost 4 bases at V and 2 bases at J; junction bases unmatched: 6. Germline V gene lookup returns CDR1 SGDLS and CDR2 YYNGEE. The CDR3 consists of 17 residues. CDR3 protein: CASSFSGGAAGANVLTF. The DNA of the CDR3 is TGTGCCAGCAGCTTCAGCGGGGGGGCTGCTGGGGCCAACGTCCTGACTTTC.

A few counts support this clonotype. The chain recombines TRBV6-2 or TRBV6-3 with TRBJ2-3; perhaps TRBD2 as D (6 bases). V was pared by 10 bases and J by 2 bases, with 19 bases between. The germline gives CDR1 MNHEY, CDR2 SVGEGT. The CDR3 is 15 residues long. The CDR3: CATHSRDSITDTQYF. The CDR3, as DNA: TGTGCCACCCATTCCCGGGACTCCATCACAGATACGCAGTATTTT.

This clonotype was counted many times. The V gene is TRBV12-3 or TRBV12-4, the J gene TRBJ2-1; D may be TRBD2 (6 bases). Deletions cut 3 bases from V and 4 bases from J, with 13 bases between. This CDR3 comprises 15 residues. This chain's CDR3 is CASSLGGSNYNEQFF. The CDR3, as DNA: TGTGCCAGCAGTTTGGGGGGTAGTAATTACAATGAGCAGTTCTTC.

The chain is built from TRBV20-1 and TRBJ2-1; TRBD1 agrees at 9 bases. This CDR3 has 13 residues. With V trimmed by 6 bases and J by 10 bases, 10 bases remained unmatched. Germline assignment: CDR1 DFQATT and CDR2 SNEGSKA (reference sequence). CDR3 protein: CSALRQGVREQFF. The CDR3 DNA reads TGCAGTGCACTACGACAGGGGGTAAGAGAGCAGTTCTTC.

This clonotype was seen at least ten times. The V and J genes are TRBV12-3 or TRBV12-4 and TRBJ2-4; possibly TRBD1 for D (5 bases). Trimming pared 1 base from V and 0 bases from J, leaving 7 bases between. The CDR3 spans 15 residues. CDR3 loop: CASSLGQLAKNIQYF. The CDR3 bases are TGTGCCAGCAGTTTAGGACAGTTAGCCAAAAACATTCAGTACTTC.